This T cell receptor beta chain was identified in a study of T cell clones after liver transplantation. Here immunoSEQ multiplex PCR was the method, and the copy in TCRdb shows in-frame clones only, minus some. The sample shows around 80,000 clones, roughly 80% of them seen only once. V was clipped by 7 bases and J by 3 bases, with 17 bases between them. The CDR3 consists of 15 residues. From germline, CDR1 is MDHEN and CDR2 SYDVKM. The receptor's source is a human patient who received a liver transplant. The graft donor may have given rise to some T cells. The sample consisted of CD4+ T cells from blood, taken around 45 months after liver transplant. This chain connects TRBV28 to TRBJ2-3; D gene ambiguous. The CDR3, as DNA: TGTGCCAGCATCACGACGACCCGCTTGACAGATACGCAGTATTTT. This codes for CASITTTRLTDTQYF.